These T cell receptor beta chains were read from a single sample in a study of cytomegalovirus exposure and HLA in healthy donors. TCRdb's copy holds only in-frame clones and misses some; the assay was immunoSEQ multiplex PCR. The profile shows 200,000 or so clones, 80% to 85% of them singletons. The sample consisted of PBMCs. The receptors shown here come from a young woman in good health and CMV-seropositive. Each CDR3 is given with its conserved first and last residue. D genes are given only for firm matches. Expanded clones get a size class; other rows say once, few or many, or leave the size out.

>.|TRBJ1-2|TRBV7-9|.
CSSSVRGQSGNYGYTF
TGTTCCAGCAGCGTTAGAGGACAGTCAGGGAACTATGGCTACACCTTC
>.|TRBJ1-3|TRBV7-6|TRBD1
CASSLGATGVISTIYF
TGTGCCAGCAGCTTGGGGGCGACAGGGGTAATTTCCACCATATATTTT
>.|TRBJ1-1|TRBV6-5|TRBD1
CASSRQGRNTEAFF
TGTGCCAGCAGCCGACAGGGTCGGAACACTGAAGCTTTCTTT
>.|TRBJ1-6|TRBV6-5|.
CASSGAGVSPLHF
TGTGCCAGCAGTGGGGCAGGGGTATCACCCCTCCACTTT
>.|TRBJ1-3|TRBV7-8|.
CASSPVGNTIYF
TGTGCCAGCAGCCCGGTGGGAAACACCATATATTTT
>.|TRBJ1-2|TRBV6-1|.
CESSGSPYYGYTF
TGTGAGTCTAGCGGGAGCCCATACTATGGCTACACCTTC
>.|TRBJ2-6|TRBV4-3|.
CASSQELSGANVLTF
TGCGCCAGCAGCCAAGAACTCTCTGGGGCCAACGTCCTGACTTTC
>.|TRBJ2-5|TRBV29-1|.
CSVDRGGETQYF
TGCAGCGTTGACAGGGGTGGGGAGACCCAGTACTTC
>few|TRBJ2-6|TRBV4-3|.
CASSLTGESSGANGLTF
TGCGCCAGCAGCTTGACAGGCGAGAGCTCTGGGGCCAACGGCCTGACTTTC
>.|TRBJ1-5|TRBV21-1|.
CASILSEDQPQHF
TGTGCCAGCATCCTCTCAGAGGATCAGCCCCAGCATTTT
>few|TRBJ1-6|TRBV29-1|TRBD1
CSAKDRDGSPLHF
TGCAGCGCCAAGGACAGGGACGGATCACCCCTCCACTTT
>.|TRBJ2-3|TRBV6-6|TRBD2
CASSRGLAGGNPQYF
TGTGCCAGCAGCCGAGGACTAGCGGGGGGGAATCCGCAGTATTTT
>.|TRBJ1-5|TRBV6-5|.
CASSEAGQPQHF
TGTGCCAGCAGTGAAGCGGGGCAGCCCCAGCATTTT
>.|TRBJ2-7|TRBV13|.
CASSSRDTSSYEQYF
TGTGCCAGCAGCTCCCGGGACACGAGCTCCTACGAGCAGTACTTC
>once|TRBJ1-2|TRBV7-9|.
CASSPVAGTYGYTF
TGTGCCAGCAGCCCGGTCGCAGGAACTTATGGCTACACCTTC
>.|TRBJ2-2|TRBV4-1|TRBD1
CASSQRGFFPSGQGGTGELFF
TGCGCCAGCAGCCAACGAGGGTTCTTTCCCTCAGGACAGGGCGGCACCGGGGAGCTGTTTTTT
>.|TRBJ2-3|TRBV2|TRBD2
CASSEEGLEITDTQYF
TGTGCCAGCAGTGAAGAAGGACTAGAGATTACAGATACGCAGTATTTT
>.|TRBJ1-2|TRBV10-3|.
CAIAGAGGRGSYGYTF
TGTGCCATCGCAGGGGCGGGCGGACGTGGGTCCTATGGCTACACCTTC
>.|TRBJ1-5|TRBV28|TRBD1
CASSQGGQPQHF
TGTGCCAGTTCCCAGGGGGGTCAGCCCCAGCATTTT
>.|TRBJ2-1|TRBV9|.
CASSVEDSFGHNEQFF
TGTGCCAGCAGCGTAGAGGATAGCTTCGGCCACAATGAGCAGTTCTTC
>.|TRBJ2-3|TRBV21-1|.
CASRPRDRGRDTQYF
TGTGCCAGCAGGCCCCGGGACAGGGGGAGGGATACGCAGTATTTT
>.|TRBJ2-6|TRBV21-1|.
CASSKARRGPSSGANVLTF
TGTGCCAGCAGCAAAGCTAGAAGGGGCCCCAGCTCTGGGGCCAACGTCCTGACTTTC
>.|TRBJ2-5|TRBV6-5|TRBD2
CASSYSGLAGGETQYF
TGTGCCAGCAGTTACTCGGGACTAGCGGGGGGAGAGACCCAGTACTTC
>.|TRBJ2-3|TRBV6-1|.
CASSEVGGLEDTQYF
TGTGCCAGCAGTGAAGTCGGGGGGCTGGAAGATACGCAGTATTTT
>.|TRBJ1-2|TRBV29-1|.
CSPREGYTF
TGCAGCCCCCGCGAAGGCTACACCTTC
>.|TRBJ1-2|TRBV6-1|.
CASSSWGRDYGYTF
TGTGCCAGCAGCTCCTGGGGCCGGGACTATGGCTACACCTTC
>.|TRBJ2-6|TRBV2|TRBD1
CASRTGPGANGLTF
TGTGCCTCACGGACAGGGCCTGGGGCCAACGGCCTGACTTTC
>.|TRBJ2-6|TRBV5-4|.
CARKTDMGANVLTF
TGTGCCAGAAAAACAGATATGGGGGCCAACGTCCTGACTTTC
>.|TRBJ2-2|TRBV4-1|.
CASSQSSGGWTGELFF
TGCGCCAGCAGCCAGTCCTCAGGGGGGTGGACCGGGGAGCTGTTTTTT
>.|TRBJ1-2|TRBV6-5|TRBD1
CASSPDRGRGYTF
TGTGCCAGCAGTCCGGACAGGGGACGTGGCTACACCTTC
>.|TRBJ1-6|TRBV6-5|.
CASSPPDRDSPLHF
TGTGCCAGCAGCCCACCTGACAGAGATTCACCCCTCCACTTT
>.|TRBJ2-3|TRBV9|.
CASSVMGLLSDTQYF
TGTGCCAGCAGCGTAATGGGACTTCTCTCAGATACGCAGTATTTT
>.|TRBJ2-2|TRBV7-2|.
CASSLLTNTGELFF
TGTGCCAGCAGCTTGTTAACGAACACCGGGGAGCTGTTTTTT
>.|TRBJ1-1|TRBV11-3|.
CASSTLVGETEAFF
TGTGCCAGCAGCACCCTCGTTGGGGAGACTGAAGCTTTCTTT
>.|TRBJ2-5|TRBV28|TRBD2
CASIPGLAVETQYF
TGTGCCAGCATTCCGGGACTAGCGGTCGAGACCCAGTACTTC
>few|TRBJ1-1|TRBV19|.
CASKAVGDRLEAFF
TGTGCCAGTAAGGCGGTCGGCGACAGGTTGGAAGCTTTCTTT
>.|TRBJ2-7|TRBV7-9|.
CASSLPGAEQYF
TGTGCCAGCAGCCTACCAGGGGCCGAGCAGTACTTC
>.|TRBJ2-3|TRBV29-1|TRBD1
CSVTTGDLTDTQYF
TGCAGCGTAACAACAGGGGACCTCACAGATACGCAGTATTTT
>.|TRBJ2-5|TRBV7-5|.
CVRSLKDGSQETQYF
TGTGTCAGAAGCTTAAAGGACGGGAGCCAAGAGACCCAGTACTTC
>.|TRBJ1-4|TRBV18|.
CATFPGLHEKLFF
TGTGCCACCTTCCCCGGACTTCATGAAAAACTGTTTTTT
>.|TRBJ1-2|TRBV2|TRBD1
CASNPTGRSYGYTF
TGTGCCAGCAACCCGACAGGGCGGTCCTATGGCTACACCTTC
>once|TRBJ1-4|TRBV2|.
CASSGGTSRRGVFF
TGTGCCAGCAGTGGCGGGACTAGCCGAAGGGGAGTGTTTTTT
>.|TRBJ1-1|TRBV30|.
CAWNRGPGTEAFF
TGTGCCTGGAATCGGGGTCCCGGCACTGAAGCTTTCTTT
>.|TRBJ2-3|TRBV19|.
CASSTTGVDTQYF
TGTGCCAGTAGTACCACGGGGGTAGATACGCAGTATTTT
>.|TRBJ1-2|TRBV9|.
CASSVAGIGYTF
TGTGCCAGCAGCGTAGCAGGGATTGGCTACACCTTC
>.|TRBJ2-2|TRBV6-1|TRBD1
CASRLDRATGELFF
TGTGCCAGCAGACTGGACAGGGCAACCGGGGAGCTGTTTTTT
>.|TRBJ2-1|TRBV29-1|.
CSVEIDEQFF
TGCAGCGTTGAAATCGATGAGCAGTTCTTC
>few|TRBJ2-2|TRBV6-5|TRBD2
CASSTSGRNTGELFF
TGTGCCAGCAGTACTAGCGGGAGAAACACCGGGGAGCTGTTTTTT
>.|TRBJ2-7|TRBV5-1|TRBD1
CASSLGTGDSYEQYF
TGCGCCAGCAGCTTGGGGACAGGGGACTCCTACGAGCAGTACTTC
>.|TRBJ2-3|TRBV9|TRBD2
CASSGGGGGARDTQYF
TGTGCCAGCAGCGGCGGGGGCGGGGGGGCAAGAGATACGCAGTATTTT
>.|TRBJ2-5|TRBV2|TRBD1
CASSGTGLETQYF
TGTGCCAGCAGCGGGACAGGATTAGAGACCCAGTACTTC
>.|TRBJ2-3|TRBV6-1|TRBD2
CASKPGGFDTQYF
TGTGCCAGCAAACCGGGGGGGTTTGATACGCAGTATTTT
>once|TRBJ1-4|TRBV20-1|.
CSAGRLFF
TGCAGTGCTGGGAGACTGTTTTTT
>.|TRBJ2-7|TRBV18|.
CASSPYAGPYEQYF
TGTGCCAGCTCACCATACGCAGGGCCGTACGAGCAGTACTTC
>.|TRBJ1-5|TRBV6-5|TRBD1
CASSRDRASNQPQHF
TGTGCCAGCAGCCGCGACAGGGCAAGCAATCAGCCCCAGCATTTT